What follows are 25 T cell receptor beta chains derived from one specimen sequenced in a study of cytomegalovirus exposure and HLA in healthy donors. With 60 Vbeta and 13 Jbeta primers, the PCR was carried out. Generated by immunoSEQ multiplex PCR, the TCRdb table keeps only in-frame clones and is missing some. Of 130,000 to 150,000 clones in the sample, more than 75% were seen once. The sequenced sample consisted of PBMCs. These receptors were collected from a male donor in good health and CMV-seronegative.

This clone was observed once. V is TRBV28 and J is TRBJ2-5; 7 bases agree with TRBD1. This CDR3 is 13 amino acids long. V shed 3 bases and J 4 bases; nucleotides not matched to a gene: 2. Germline V gene lookup returns CDR1 MDHEN and CDR2 SYDVKM. CDR3 nucleotides: TGTGCCAGCAGTTTGTACAGGGGAGAGACCCAGTACTTC. It encodes CASSLYRGETQYF.

The V gene is TRBV18, the J gene TRBJ2-5, with 8 bases matching TRBD1. This CDR3 contains 18 residues. CDR1 is KGHSH, CDR2 LQKENI, per germline. The junction had 16 bases not matched to a gene; V was cut back by 2 bases and J by 5 bases. The CDR3: CASSPFRNPRTGWETQYF. The CDR3 region has the DNA TGTGCCAGCTCACCATTTAGAAATCCCCGGACAGGGTGGGAGACCCAGTACTTC.

The chain joins TRBV2 to TRBJ1-4, with a tentative D call TRBD1 (6 bases). The CDR3 covers 16 residues. From germline, CDR1 is SNHLY and CDR2 FYNNEI. The V and J ends lost 3 bases and 2 bases respectively, with 13 bases between them. This CDR3 is CASSEGAGVTNEKLFF. In DNA form, the CDR3 reads TGTGCCAGCAGTGAGGGGGCGGGGGTGACTAATGAAAAACTGTTTTTT.

The chain recombines TRBV30 with TRBJ2-7; perhaps TRBD2 as D (5 bases). Germline V gives CDR1 GTSNPN, CDR2 SVGIG (reference sequence). V lost 4 bases, J lost 2 bases, and 12 bases lay in between. The CDR3 consists of 13 residues. The CDR3 reads CAWTPLAPYEQYF. In DNA, the CDR3 is TGTGCCTGGACCCCCTTAGCGCCCTACGAGCAGTACTTC.

The V call is TRBV5-4, the J call TRBJ2-2; D possibly corresponds to TRBD1 (5 bases). With 10 bases removed from V and 2 bases from J, the gap between germline ends came to 12 bases. Per the germline V gene, CDR1 is SGHNT and CDR2 is YYREEE (reference sequence). This CDR3 is 13 amino acids long. CDR3 nucleotides: TGTGCCGCCCGAAGGGGAAACACCGGGGAGCTGTTTTTT. This sequence encodes CAARRGNTGELFF. The full variable domain, completed using reference TRBV5-4 and TRBJ2-2, is ETGVTQSPTHLIKTRGQQVTLRCSSQSGHNTVSWYQQALGQGPQFIFQYYREEENGRGNFPPRFSGLQFPNYSSELNVNALELDDSALYLCAARRGNTGELFFGEGSRLTVL.

The chain carries TRBV5-6 and TRBJ2-5; 8 bases fit TRBD1. Germline values: CDR1 SGHDT, CDR2 YYEEEE. Germline trimming cut 1 base from V and 4 bases from J; bases unmatched to any gene: 6. This CDR3 spans 15 amino acids. The CDR3 nucleotides read TGTGCCAGCAGCTTGAGGGACAGGAGGTCAGAGACCCAGTACTTC. It encodes CASSLRDRRSETQYF.

The CDR3 here is CAWMLGSEAFF. The CDR3 region has the DNA TGTGCCTGGATGTTGGGGAGCGAAGCTTTCTTT. The V call is TRBV30, the J call TRBJ1-1, with D unclear. CDR3 size: 11 residues. Germline V lookup: CDR1 GTSNPN, CDR2 SVGIG (reference sequence). Trimming stripped 4 bases from V and 8 bases from J, with 11 bases between.

In its sample, this clone was seen a few times. The rearrangement links TRBV19 to TRBJ2-7; 7 nucleotides align to TRBD1. V lost 5 bases to trimming and J lost 1 base; unmatched junction nucleotides: 5. Germline V gene lookup returns CDR1 LNHDA and CDR2 SQIVND (reference sequence). This CDR3 region has 14 residues. Here the CDR3 reads CASSPRQGSYEQYF. In DNA, the CDR3 is TGTGCCAGTAGTCCCCGACAGGGATCCTACGAGCAGTACTTC.

The rearrangement uses TRBV2 and TRBJ2-7; weak D call: TRBD2 (5 bases). With 11 bases removed from V and 2 bases from J, the gap between germline ends came to 22 bases. Germline lookup yields CDR1 SNHLY and CDR2 FYNNEI. This CDR3 region has 15 residues. The CDR3 sequence is CARRLSGERAYEQYF. CDR3 sequence (DNA): TGTGCCCGTCGCCTGTCCGGGGAAAGGGCCTACGAGCAGTACTTC.

The V gene is TRBV4-3, the J gene TRBJ2-2, with 10 bases matching TRBD2. The V gene end was trimmed by 3 bases and the J gene end by 3 bases; junction bases not matched to a gene: 4. Germline loops: CDR1 LGHNA, CDR2 YSLEER. The CDR3 is 16 residues long. The CDR3 loop reads CASSHRTSGDTGELFF. CDR3 bases: TGCGCCAGCAGCCACCGGACTAGCGGCGACACCGGGGAGCTGTTTTTT.

The chain uses TRBV11-2 and TRBJ2-5, with 8 bases fitting TRBD2. The CDR3 is 13 amino acids. CDR1 SGHAT and CDR2 FQNNGV come from the germline V gene. V was clipped by 8 bases and J by 0 bases; unmatched bases: 2. The CDR3 bases are TGTGCCAGCGCGGGGGGCAACCAAGAGACCCAGTACTTC. Residues: CASAGGNQETQYF.

The rearrangement uses TRBV30 and TRBJ2-5; D is possibly TRBD2 (5 bases). The CDR3 covers 13 residues. Trimming cost V 5 bases and J 4 bases, with 14 bases left between them. Germline assignment: CDR1 GTSNPN and CDR2 SVGIG (reference sequence). DNA for the CDR3: TGTGCCTGGGGCCCTCGTGGAGGAGAGACCCAGTACTTC. The encoded protein is CAWGPRGGETQYF.

V and J are TRBV5-1 and TRBJ2-7, with 11 bases fitting TRBD2. Looked up from germline, CDR1 is SGHRS and CDR2 is YFSETQ. The CDR3 is 15 residues long. Trimming at V came to 4 bases and at J to 1 base, leaving 4 bases not matched to a gene. CDR3 in amino acids: CASSGLAGNSYEQYF. The CDR3 nucleotides read TGCGCCAGCAGCGGACTAGCGGGTAATTCCTACGAGCAGTACTTC.

This clone was picked up a small number of times. This chain connects TRBV9 to TRBJ1-2, with no clear D. This CDR3 has 15 residues. Looked up from germline, CDR1 is SGDLS and CDR2 is YYNGEE. Trimming removed 4 bases from V and 1 base from J, with 14 bases in between. CDR3 nucleotides: TGTGCCAGCAGCCTTTCTTGGGCAGGTAACTATGGCTACACCTTC. The encoded protein is CASSLSWAGNYGYTF. The full variable domain, rest sourced from reference TRBV9 and TRBJ1-2, is DSGVTQTPKHLITATGQRVTLRCSPRSGDLSVYWYQQSLDQGLQFLIQYYNGEERAKGNILERFSAQQFPDLHSELNLSSLELGDSALYFCASSLSWAGNYGYTFGSGTRLTVV.

V usage is TRBV18 and J usage is TRBJ2-5; the match to TRBD1 covers 10 bases. The V gene end was trimmed by 5 bases and the J gene end by 2 bases; junction bases not matched to a gene: 5. CDR3 length: 15 amino acids. Germline assignment: CDR1 KGHSH and CDR2 LQKENI. The CDR3 nucleotides read TGTGCCAGCTCAACGGGGACAGGGGCTCAAGAGACCCAGTACTTC. It encodes CASSTGTGAQETQYF.

DNA of the CDR3: TGTGCCAGCAGCGTAGGTCAGGGGAGGGCACCCCTCCACTTT. Residues: CASSVGQGRAPLHF. This sequence joins TRBV9 and TRBJ1-6; D might be TRBD1 (6 bases). V was pared by 0 bases and J by 11 bases, with 12 bases between. Germline CDR1 is SGDLS and CDR2 is YYNGEE. This CDR3 comprises 14 residues.

The V call is TRBV19, the J call TRBJ1-1; 7 nucleotides align to TRBD1. In germline, CDR1 is LNHDA, CDR2 SQIVND (reference sequence). The length of the CDR3 is 14 residues. J gave up 11 bases and V 6 bases, and 15 bases lay outside the gene matches. In DNA form, the CDR3 reads TGTGCCAGTAGCATACCGGACAGGCAGCGAATGGCTTTCTTT. Translation gives CASSIPDRQRMAFF.

A few counts support this clone. This chain links TRBV30 with TRBJ2-1, with D possibly matching TRBD2 (6 bases). Germline CDR1 and CDR2: GTSNPN and SVGIG (reference sequence). The length of the CDR3 is 15 residues. V lost 2 bases to trimming and J lost 4 bases, with 15 bases between them. The CDR3 spells CAWSPLAAAYNEQFF. As DNA, the CDR3 is TGTGCCTGGAGTCCTTTAGCGGCCGCATACAATGAGCAGTTCTTC.

This chain joins TRBV9 and TRBJ2-4; TRBD1 matches at 7 bases. This CDR3 region has 14 residues. V gave up 4 bases and J gave up 6 bases; unmatched junction bases: 7. CDR1 SGDLS and CDR2 YYNGEE come from the germline V gene. Here the CDR3 reads CASSPRDSLNIQYF. As DNA, the CDR3 is TGTGCCAGCAGCCCCCGGGACAGCTTAAACATTCAGTACTTC.

The V gene is TRBV28, the J gene TRBJ1-2; perhaps TRBD1 as D (5 bases). The CDR3 has 13 amino acids. Germline V lookup: CDR1 MDHEN, CDR2 SYDVKM. Trimming left V 5 bases short and J 0 bases short, with 7 bases between. CDR3 sequence: CASSATANYGYTF. The CDR3 region has the DNA TGTGCCAGCAGTGCGACAGCTAACTATGGCTACACCTTC.

V is TRBV30 and J is TRBJ1-2, with unresolved D. The germline V and J ends were trimmed by 5 bases and 5 bases, with 15 bases remaining between them. The CDR3 extends over 13 amino acids. From germline, CDR1 is GTSNPN and CDR2 SVGIG (reference sequence). The CDR3 DNA reads TGTGCCTGGGGGCCCCCGGACTTATATGGCTACACCTTC. It encodes CAWGPPDLYGYTF. Full variable domain (rest looked up from reference TRBV30 and TRBJ1-2): SQTIHQWPATLVQPVGSPLSLECTVEGTSNPNLYWYRQAAGRGLQLLFYSVGIGQISSEVPQNLSASRPQDRQFILSSKKLLLSDSGFYLCAWGPPDLYGYTFGSGTRLTVV.

CDR3: CSAPFQGEQYF. CDR3 nucleotide sequence: TGCAGTGCTCCGTTCCAGGGGGAGCAGTACTTC. The chain links TRBV20-1 to TRBJ2-7; D might be TRBD1 (6 bases). The CDR3 loop spans 11 amino acids. Trimming shortened V by 5 bases and J by 7 bases, and 12 bases separated the two germline ends. Per germline, CDR1 DFQATT and CDR2 SNEGSKA (reference sequence).

The rearrangement joins TRBV7-8 to TRBJ2-7, with TRBD1 matching over 7 bases. Germline V CDR1 and CDR2: SGHVS, FQNEAQ. The V gene end was trimmed by 1 base and the J gene end by 13 bases; junction bases not matched to a gene: 10. This CDR3 spans 13 amino acids. DNA of the CDR3: TGTGCCAGCAGCTTAGGGGGAGTCGGGACAGATTACTTC. This translates into CASSLGGVGTDYF.

The chain combines TRBV11-3 with TRBJ2-1; 7 bases agree with TRBD1. Germline V gene lookup returns CDR1 SGHNT and CDR2 YENEEA. J lost 10 bases, V lost 1 base, and 10 bases had no gene match. The CDR3 runs to 15 residues. The CDR3, as DNA: TGTGCCAGCAGCTTAGGGGTGACAGGGAATGTCGAGCAGTTCTTC. It encodes CASSLGVTGNVEQFF.

This chain joins TRBV9 and TRBJ2-3; TRBD1 matches at 7 bases. Germline values: CDR1 SGDLS, CDR2 YYNGEE. The CDR3 is 14 amino acids. The J segment lost 3 bases and the V segment lost 2 bases, leaving 3 bases of the junction unmatched. The CDR3 loop is CASSVGQPTDTQYF. The CDR3 nucleotides read TGTGCCAGCAGCGTGGGACAGCCTACAGATACGCAGTATTTT.